A selection of T cell receptor beta chains follows, all from one sample in a study of shared clonotypes between healthy human individuals. Libraries were prepared by immunoSEQ multiplex PCR; TCRdb keeps only in-frame clonotypes and omits some of them. The sample has a few million clones, approximately 92% seen once. Sequenced input: naive CD4+ T cells sorted from blood. The source is a man between 18 and 29 years old in good health. The CDR3 runs from the conserved cysteine through the conserved F or W. Fields, in order: V gene, clone size, J gene, D gene, CDR3 DNA, CDR3 protein. A D gene is named only where the DNA matches it firmly. For some rows the clone size is stated as once, few or many, or as a class when expanded; others skip it.

>TRBV27|-|TRBJ1-6|-
TGTGCCAGCAAAGCGTCGGGGATCTATAATTCACCCCTCCACTTT
CASKASGIYNSPLHF
>TRBV5-4|-|TRBJ2-1|TRBD1
TGTGCCAGCAGCTGGGGGGACAGGGTTGGCAATGAGCAGTTCTTC
CASSWGDRVGNEQFF
>TRBV10-2|-|TRBJ1-4|-
TGCGCCAGCAGGAGACAGGATAATGAAAAACTGTTTTTT
CASRRQDNEKLFF
>TRBV10-2|-|TRBJ2-5|TRBD1
TGCGCCAGCAGTGAGTTGAAAGGGACAGGGGAAGAGACCCAGTACTTC
CASSELKGTGEETQYF
>TRBV7-9|-|TRBJ1-3|-
TGTGCCAGCAGCCGGGGGTCGTTAGGTGGAAACACCATATATTTT
CASSRGSLGGNTIYF
>TRBV7-2|-|TRBJ1-4|-
TGTGCCAGCAGCTTAGACTTTACAAGCGCAACTAATGAAAAACTGTTTTTT
CASSLDFTSATNEKLFF
>TRBV6-5|-|TRBJ2-7|-
TGTGCCAGCAGTTACGCGAAGGGTGGGGAGCAGTACTTC
CASSYAKGGEQYF
>TRBV14|-|TRBJ1-2|-
TGTGCCAGCAGCCTCGGGGTGAGGGACTATGGCTACACCTTC
CASSLGVRDYGYTF
>TRBV29-1|-|TRBJ2-1|TRBD2
TGCAGCGTTGGCCGCAGCGGGGGGGCCTATGAGCAGTTCTTC
CSVGRSGGAYEQFF
>TRBV5-4|once|TRBJ1-1|TRBD1
TGTGCCAGCAGCTTCGGGACAGGGGGCAGAGTAGGGACTGAAGCTTTCTTT
CASSFGTGGRVGTEAFF
>TRBV9|-|TRBJ1-3|TRBD1
TGTGCCAGCAGCGCGACAGGGGGCTCCTCAGGAAACACCATATATTTT
CASSATGGSSGNTIYF
>TRBV30|once|TRBJ2-5|-
TGTGCCTGGGGCGCCGGGGCACAAGAGACCCAGTACTTC
CAWGAGAQETQYF
>TRBV5-1|-|TRBJ2-1|TRBD2
TGCGCCAGCAGCTCCGGGACTAGCGGGGGCTACAATGAGCAGTTCTTC
CASSSGTSGGYNEQFF
>TRBV10-1|-|TRBJ2-2|-
TGCGCCTCCTGGACGGTGATCGTGGAGCTGTTTTTT
CASWTVIVELFF
>TRBV20-1|-|TRBJ1-2|-
TGCAGTGCCCCGAATGGTGGTTTCTACACCTTC
CSAPNGGFYTF
>TRBV6-1|once|TRBJ2-7|-
TGTGCCAGCAGGTTGTGGGGGTCTAACGAGCAGTACTTC
CASRLWGSNEQYF
>TRBV30|-|TRBJ1-5|-
TGTGCCTGGAGTGAAGCGACAGCACAGCCCCAGCATTTT
CAWSEATAQPQHF
>TRBV4-1|once|TRBJ1-1|-
TGCGCCAGCAGCCAAGGCCTTCGGGGGGCTATGAACACTGAAGCTTTCTTT
CASSQGLRGAMNTEAFF
>TRBV10-3|-|TRBJ1-5|TRBD1
TGTGCCATCAGTGTGGGACAGGATCAGCCCCAGCATTTT
CAISVGQDQPQHF
>TRBV28|once|TRBJ2-5|-
TGTGCCAGCAGTTTGGCGGGCAAAGAGACCCAGTACTTC
CASSLAGKETQYF
>TRBV21-1|-|TRBJ1-1|-
TGTGCCAGCAGCACCCTCAGGGAAAACACTGAAGCTTTCTTT
CASSTLRENTEAFF
>TRBV5-1|-|TRBJ2-1|-
TGCGCCAGCATCCCAACTACCGGGGCCAACAATGAGCAGTTCTTC
CASIPTTGANNEQFF
>TRBV2|-|TRBJ2-2|TRBD1
TGTGCCAGCAGTGGACAGGGCGGCACCGGGGAGCTGTTTTTT
CASSGQGGTGELFF
>TRBV25-1|-|TRBJ2-5|TRBD1
TGTGCCAGCAGCGCGGGACAGGGGTACCAAGAGACCCAGTACTTC
CASSAGQGYQETQYF
>TRBV11-2|-|TRBJ2-7|TRBD2
TGTGCCAGCAGCGTGGCGGCGGGAGCCTCCTACGAGCAGTACTTC
CASSVAAGASYEQYF
>TRBV9|-|TRBJ2-3|TRBD2
TGTGCCAGCACCCGGGGGGGGGCCTCGAGCACAGATACGCAGTATTTT
CASTRGGASSTDTQYF
>TRBV7-2|-|TRBJ2-7|TRBD2
TGTGCCAGCAGCCCAGTAGCGGGAGTGACCGAGCAGTACTTC
CASSPVAGVTEQYF
>TRBV20-1|-|TRBJ2-1|-
TGCAGTGCCATCCCAATTGGTGAGCAGTTCTTC
CSAIPIGEQFF
>TRBV19|-|TRBJ1-4|-
TGTGCCAGTAGTCCCAGGTCAGGGGCAACTAATGAAAAACTGTTTTTT
CASSPRSGATNEKLFF
>TRBV2|-|TRBJ2-1|TRBD2
TGTGCCAGTTCTAGACTAGCGGGAGACTCCTACAATGAGCAGTTCTTC
CASSRLAGDSYNEQFF
>TRBV11-1|-|TRBJ2-5|-
TGTGCCAGCAGCTTAGGGACGGAAGAGACCCAGTACTTC
CASSLGTEETQYF
>TRBV9|-|TRBJ1-5|-
TGTGCCAGCAGCGTCACAGGGAACAATCAGCCCCAGCATTTT
CASSVTGNNQPQHF
>TRBV6-5|few|TRBJ1-1|-
TGTGCCGCCTCGCGGGGGAGTGCTGAAGCTTTCTTT
CAASRGSAEAFF
>TRBV18|-|TRBJ2-3|TRBD1
TGTGCCAGCTCACCACCTTCGACAGGGGGCGTGAATACGCAGTATTTT
CASSPPSTGGVNTQYF
>TRBV30|-|TRBJ2-1|-
TGTGCCTGGAGTGAGACACTGAGCTCCTACAATGAGCAGTTCTTC
CAWSETLSSYNEQFF
>TRBV6-1|-|TRBJ2-1|-
TGTGCCAGCAGTACAGAGGAAGCAAGGGAGCAGTTCTTC
CASSTEEAREQFF
>TRBV2|-|TRBJ2-1|-
TGTGCCAGCTGGGAAGCACGCCACAATGAGCAGTTCTTC
CASWEARHNEQFF
>TRBV9|-|TRBJ1-3|-
TGTGCCAGCAGCGCGACAGCTCTTGGAAACACCATATATTTT
CASSATALGNTIYF
>TRBV9|-|TRBJ2-2|-
TGTGCCAGCAGCCCCGAGAGTAACACCGGGGAGCTGTTTTTT
CASSPESNTGELFF
>TRBV5-1|once|TRBJ1-1|TRBD1
TGCGCCAGCAGCTTTGAGGGACAGGGTATCACTGAAGCTTTCTTT
CASSFEGQGITEAFF
>TRBV5-4|-|TRBJ1-1|TRBD1
TGTGCCAGCAGCGTTGGGCCTGTTCCGGGACAGGGGTTCACTGAAGCTTTCTTT
CASSVGPVPGQGFTEAFF
>TRBV5-4|-|TRBJ2-6|-
TGTGCCAGCAGCTTGGGCAGCCTTACCTCTGGGGCCAACGTCCTGACTTTC
CASSLGSLTSGANVLTF
>TRBV14|-|TRBJ1-4|TRBD1
TGTGCCAGCAGCCACCACGGGACAGTCGCCGAAAAACTGTTTTTT
CASSHHGTVAEKLFF
>TRBV12-2|-|TRBJ1-6|-
TGTGCAAGTCGCTTAGCGGGTTCAGGGGGGAATTCACCCCTCCACTTT
CASRLAGSGGNSPLHF
>TRBV5-1|-|TRBJ2-7|TRBD1
TGCGCCAGCAGCCCCCGGGACAGCTACGAGCAGTACTTC
CASSPRDSYEQYF
>TRBV6-6|-|TRBJ1-1|-
TGTGCCAGCAGAAGGACAGAGAACACTGAAGCTTTCTTT
CASRRTENTEAFF
>TRBV29-1|-|TRBJ1-1|-
TGCAGCGTTGAAGTCGGGGTGAACACTGAAGCTTTCTTT
CSVEVGVNTEAFF
>TRBV2|-|TRBJ1-4|-
TGTGCCAGCAGTGATCCCTTTGGACAGTTAGGGGGTTATGAAAAACTGTTTTTT
CASSDPFGQLGGYEKLFF
>TRBV6-5|-|TRBJ1-2|-
TGTGCCAGCAGTTACTCGTCACTGCAACCCTATGGCTACACCTTC
CASSYSSLQPYGYTF
>TRBV19|-|TRBJ1-5|-
TGTGCCAGTAGCCCGATAGGTGTTGGGGGAGGTCAGCCCCAGCATTTT
CASSPIGVGGGQPQHF